This T cell receptor (beta chain) was sequenced for a study of T cells in Graves' hyperthyroidism and ophthalmopathy (dated by TCRdb to between 2018 and 2021). Regarding the research as a whole: Peripheral blood samples were taken at the time of initial diagnosis, prior to any treatment. According to the paper, TCR Vbeta CDR3 sequencing was carried out on 135 peripheral blood samples, which came from over 40 ophthalmopathy, around 75 hyperthyroidism and around 17 progressor patients. In addition, the study compared T-cell repertoires in thyroid tissue and in blood from roughly 6 Graves' hyperthyroidism patients. Prospective prediction of ophthalmopathy was tested in an independent validation cohort consisting of some 20 hyperthyroidism patients and some 16 patients who later progressed to ophthalmopathy. The 90 or so discovery patients were randomly split 7:3 into training and test sets. Once sampling was done, hyperthyroidism patients were given methimazole at a starting dose of 30 mg daily, whereas ophthalmopathy patients were given high-dose intravenous methylprednisolone. A discovery cohort of approximately 97 patients, roughly 45 with Graves' ophthalmopathy and more than 55 with stable Graves' hyperthyroidism, was used to find distinguishing TCR V-J signatures. Here is what the overall study found, with its caveats: In validation, the model predicted progression to ophthalmopathy with 65% to 71% sensitivity and about 73% specificity, a median of roughly seven months before onset. In cross-validation, a model built on a 13 V-J signature told ophthalmopathy apart from stable hyperthyroidism with approximately 90% sensitivity and about 81% specificity, and in testing the same model reached 80%/75%. Sample size was not statistically predetermined, and investigators were not blinded to group allocation. Most expanded thyroid clonotypes (frequency above 0.001) were also detected in blood, a finding suggesting that blood repertoires may reflect thyroid immune responses.

The CDR3, cysteine through phenylalanine, is 12 amino acids long. Only the CDR3 region is kept as DNA, spanning 36 bases read in frame from base 1. CDR1 is given as LNHDA and CDR2 as SQIVND, both from the germline V gene (reference sequence). As regards this clonotype: Its target antigen remains unknown. No base quality information exists; no much larger clone differs at one position.

Stable Graves' hyperthyroidism was defined as no progression to ophthalmopathy during 18 months of follow-up. Hyperthyroidism patients were newly diagnosed, with disease duration under 2 months, and aged 18 to 65 years. The study excluded patients with uncontrolled infections, other autoimmune diseases, pregnancy or lactation. Diagnoses relied on clinical symptoms, serum thyroxine and TRAb, thyroid ultrasound and orbital computed tomography. PBMCs were isolated from roughly 10 ml of fresh peripheral blood by Ficoll-Paque density gradient centrifugation. Total RNA was extracted using Trizol reagent, and RNA quality was assessed on an Agilent 2100 Bioanalyzer. Amplification of TCR beta CDR3 regions was carried out from RNA transcripts. For the first round of RT-PCR on the TCR CDR3, the HTBI primer set was used together with the Qiagen OneStep RT-PCR kit. A second multiplex PCR round built the libraries, followed by size selection and purification. Paired-end sequencing of the libraries was performed with 100 bp reads on an Illumina HiSeq2000. The study's processing was this. Raw data were processed with SOAPnuke, discarding reads with adapters, uncalled bases, mean Phred below 15, or no exact constant-primer or identifier match. High-quality paired reads were merged with COPE v1.2.5, and unique nucleotide sequences were defined as clonotypes. Clonotypes were aligned to IMGT TRBV, TRBD and TRBJ reference segments using MiTCR v1.1. Only V-J combinations with frequency above 0.0001, covering approximately 99% of repertoires, were analysed. The TCS score was defined as F50 (clonal expansion) divided by E x V (chaos), with BLOSUM62-based TCRdist calculated between CDR3 peptides within each V-J. Welch's t-statistics and random forest reduced several hundred V-J features to some 14, which were used in a naive Bayes classifier (R e1071). TCRdb reprocessed the public reads (quality trimming at Q25 with fastp, clone calling with MiXCR) and kept in-frame beta chains. When rows share a CDR3 protein, they turn into one entry using the most common DNA and genes. The V and J calls were determined by TCRdb, not by the authors. The sample includes hundreds of thousands of distinct CDR3 sequences, with about 13% observed a single time. Around 9.2% of the sample belongs to the ten largest clones.

Material for sequencing was blood. The rearranged chain carries TRBV19 and TRBJ1-1; TRBD1 is perhaps the D gene, given 5 matching bases. The receptor comes from a woman under 30 with Graves' hyperthyroidism. The CDR3 loop reads CAAGPYNTEAFF. The DNA sequence is TGTGCGGCGGGACCATACAACACTGAAGCTTTCTTT.